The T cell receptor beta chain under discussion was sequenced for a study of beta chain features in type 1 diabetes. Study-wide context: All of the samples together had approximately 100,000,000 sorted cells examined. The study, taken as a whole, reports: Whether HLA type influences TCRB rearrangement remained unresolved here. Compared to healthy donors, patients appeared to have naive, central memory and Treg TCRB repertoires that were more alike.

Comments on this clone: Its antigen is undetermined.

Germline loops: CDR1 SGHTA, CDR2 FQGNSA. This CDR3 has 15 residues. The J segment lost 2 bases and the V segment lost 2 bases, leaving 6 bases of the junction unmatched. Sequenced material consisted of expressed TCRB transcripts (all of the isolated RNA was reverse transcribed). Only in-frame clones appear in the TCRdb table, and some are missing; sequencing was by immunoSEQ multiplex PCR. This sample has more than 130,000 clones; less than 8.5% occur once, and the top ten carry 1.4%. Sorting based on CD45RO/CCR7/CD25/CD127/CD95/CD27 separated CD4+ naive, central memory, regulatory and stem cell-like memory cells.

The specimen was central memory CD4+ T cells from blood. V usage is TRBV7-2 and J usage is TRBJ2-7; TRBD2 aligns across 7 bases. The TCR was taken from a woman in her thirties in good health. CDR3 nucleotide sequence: TGTGCCAGCAGCTTAAAAAGCGGGATGGCCTACGAGCAGTACTTC. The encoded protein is CASSLKSGMAYEQYF.